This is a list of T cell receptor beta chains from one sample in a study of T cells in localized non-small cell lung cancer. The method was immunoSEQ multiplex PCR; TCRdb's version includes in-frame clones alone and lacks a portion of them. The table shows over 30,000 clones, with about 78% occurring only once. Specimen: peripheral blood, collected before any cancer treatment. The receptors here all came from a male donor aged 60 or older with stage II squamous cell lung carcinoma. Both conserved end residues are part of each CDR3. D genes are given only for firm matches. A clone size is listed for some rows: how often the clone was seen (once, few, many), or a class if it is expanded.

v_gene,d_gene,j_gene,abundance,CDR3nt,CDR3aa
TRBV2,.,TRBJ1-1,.,TGTGCCACCGGGGGGAACACTGAAGCTTTCTTT,CATGGNTEAFF
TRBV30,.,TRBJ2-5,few,TGTGCCTGGAGTCCCAGACAAGAGACCCAGTACTTC,CAWSPRQETQYF
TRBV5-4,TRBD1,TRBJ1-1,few,TGTGCCAGCAGCAGGGACAGCGATGAAGCTTTCTTT,CASSRDSDEAFF
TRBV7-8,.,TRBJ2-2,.,TGTGCCAGCAGCCCTCGAGGACAAAACACCGGGGAGCTGTTTTTT,CASSPRGQNTGELFF
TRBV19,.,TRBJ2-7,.,TGTGCCAGTAGTATAGTCCTTGAACAGGGTCCCTACGAGCAGTACTTC,CASSIVLEQGPYEQYF
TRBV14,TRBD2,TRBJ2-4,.,TGTGCCAGCAGCCCACTAGCGGGGGAGCTCAAAAACATTCAGTACTTC,CASSPLAGELKNIQYF
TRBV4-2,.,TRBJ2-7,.,TGTGCCAGCAGCCAAAAAGCGGCCCCCTACGAGCAGTACTTC,CASSQKAAPYEQYF
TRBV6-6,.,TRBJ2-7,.,TGTGCCAGCTCAGGGGGGCACGAGCAGTACTTC,CASSGGHEQYF
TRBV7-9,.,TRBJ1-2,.,TGTGCCAGCAGCTTTTCAGGGCCGGAAGGCTACACCTTC,CASSFSGPEGYTF
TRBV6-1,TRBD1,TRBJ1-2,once,TGTGCCAGCTCTGATAGGGGACAGACCTACTATGGCTACACCTTC,CASSDRGQTYYGYTF
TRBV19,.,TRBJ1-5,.,TGTGCCAGTAGTATAGCCCCCACAGATAATCAGCCCCAGCATTTT,CASSIAPTDNQPQHF
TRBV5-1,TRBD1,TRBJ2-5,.,TGCGCCAGCAGCTTGACCCGAAACAGGGGGCTGGGAGAGACCCAGTACTTC,CASSLTRNRGLGETQYF
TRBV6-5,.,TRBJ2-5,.,TGTGCCAGCCAGGGACGGCCGTATCAAGAGACCCAGTACTTC,CASQGRPYQETQYF
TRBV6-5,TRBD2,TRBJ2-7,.,TGTGCCAGCAGTCCCGGGACTAGCGACTACGAGCAGTACTTC,CASSPGTSDYEQYF
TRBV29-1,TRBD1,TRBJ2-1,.,TGCAGCGCCCGGGACAGGGAAAACAATGAGCAGTTCTTC,CSARDRENNEQFF
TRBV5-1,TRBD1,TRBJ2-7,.,TGCGCCAGCAGGAGGGGACAGGGTCCCTACGAGCAGTACTTC,CASRRGQGPYEQYF
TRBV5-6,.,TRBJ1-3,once,TGTGCCAGCAGCTTACCAAGATCAGCGGGAAACACCATATATTTT,CASSLPRSAGNTIYF
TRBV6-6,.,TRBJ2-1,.,TGTGCCAGCAGTTACGGAACTAGCAACAATGAGCAGTTCTTC,CASSYGTSNNEQFF
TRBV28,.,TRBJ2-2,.,TGTGCCAGCAGTTTAGTAGTGGGCACCGGGGAGCTGTTTTTT,CASSLVVGTGELFF
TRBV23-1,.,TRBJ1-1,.,TGCGCCAGCAGTCGAAAACAGCCGGGGAACACTGAAGCTTTCTTT,CASSRKQPGNTEAFF
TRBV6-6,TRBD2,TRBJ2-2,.,TGTGCCAGCAGATTTAGCGGGGGGGCAACCGGGGAGCTGTTTTTT,CASRFSGGATGELFF
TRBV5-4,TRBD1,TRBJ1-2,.,TGTGCCAGCAGCGGGGACAGGTATGGCTACACCTTC,CASSGDRYGYTF
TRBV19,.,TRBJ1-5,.,TGTGCCAGTAGTATGGGGGTTACAGGTGCCCTGGGCAATCAGCCCCAGCATTTT,CASSMGVTGALGNQPQHF
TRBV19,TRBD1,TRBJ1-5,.,TGTGCCAGTAGTATAGGGCAGGGGGCCAATCAGCCCCAGCATTTT,CASSIGQGANQPQHF
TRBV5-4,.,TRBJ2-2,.,TGTGCCAGCAGCACCGAAGGGACGGGGAACACCGGGGAGCTGTTTTTT,CASSTEGTGNTGELFF
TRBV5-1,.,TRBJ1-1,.,TGCGCCAGCAGCCCACTAACAGTGAACACTGAAGCTTTCTTT,CASSPLTVNTEAFF
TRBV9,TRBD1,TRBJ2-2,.,TGTGCCAGCACCCCGGGACAGGGAAACACCGGGGAGCTGTTTTTT,CASTPGQGNTGELFF
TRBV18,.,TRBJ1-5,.,TGTGCCAGCTCACCCCCGTGGGGGGAAAATCAGCCCCAGCATTTT,CASSPPWGENQPQHF
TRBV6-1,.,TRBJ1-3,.,TGTGCCAGCTTAAGTGGAGGGGTAGGAAACACCATATATTTT,CASLSGGVGNTIYF
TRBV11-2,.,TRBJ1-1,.,TGTGCCAGCAGCTTAGCGGAGGCCAGAGGCACTGAAGCTTTCTTT,CASSLAEARGTEAFF
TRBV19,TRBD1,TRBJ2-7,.,TGTGCCAGTAGACCAAAGGGGACAGATACTTACGAGCAGTACTTC,CASRPKGTDTYEQYF
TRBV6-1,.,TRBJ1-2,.,TGTGCCAGCAGTAATAGCGGCAGGGACTATGGCTACACCTTC,CASSNSGRDYGYTF
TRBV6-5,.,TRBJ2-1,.,TGTGCCAGCACCCTAGCGTTCAGCTCCTACAATGAGCAGTTCTTC,CASTLAFSSYNEQFF
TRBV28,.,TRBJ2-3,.,TGTGCCAGCAGTTTAGGCGGGGACGCAGATACGCAGTATTTT,CASSLGGDADTQYF
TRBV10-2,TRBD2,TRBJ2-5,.,TGCGCCAGCAGACCCCCCCTGCGGGGGGAGAGGGAGACCCAGTACTTC,CASRPPLRGERETQYF
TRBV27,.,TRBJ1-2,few,TGTGCCAGCAGTCCAGCGACAGGACCCAGCTACACCTTC,CASSPATGPSYTF
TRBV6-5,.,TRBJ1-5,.,TGTGCCAGTCAGGACAATAGCAATCAGCCCCAGCATTTT,CASQDNSNQPQHF
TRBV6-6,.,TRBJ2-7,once,TGTGCCAGCAGTTACTCGAATGGCGGTGGATACGAGCAGTACTTC,CASSYSNGGGYEQYF
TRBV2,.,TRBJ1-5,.,TGTGCCAGCAGTGAAAGGGCGGGTTATAGCAATCAGCCCCAGCATTTT,CASSERAGYSNQPQHF
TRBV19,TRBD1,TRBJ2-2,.,TGTGCCAGTAGTACAGGGACAGGTAACACCGGGGAGCTGTTTTTT,CASSTGTGNTGELFF
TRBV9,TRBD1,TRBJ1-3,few,TGTGCCAGCAGCGTAGCCCCAGTGTCCCCCGTGACAGGGAGTATCGGAAACACCATATATTTT,CASSVAPVSPVTGSIGNTIYF
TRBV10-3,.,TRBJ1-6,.,TGTGCCATCAGTGAGTCTGGGGGGCTTGGTTCACCCCTCCACTTT,CAISESGGLGSPLHF
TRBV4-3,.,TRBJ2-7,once,TGCGCCAGCAGCCAAGCTAAAGACTTTTTCTACGAGCAGTACTTC,CASSQAKDFFYEQYF
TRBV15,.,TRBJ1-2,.,TGTGCCACCACCGTTCGCCCTAACTATGGCTACACCTTC,CATTVRPNYGYTF
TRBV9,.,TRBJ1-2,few,TGTGCCAGCAGCGTAGATGGGGGGGGCGGCTACACCTTC,CASSVDGGGGYTF
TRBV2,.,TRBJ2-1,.,TGTGCCACGCAGCGTTGGGAACGGAATGAGCAGTTCTTC,CATQRWERNEQFF
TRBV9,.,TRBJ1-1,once,TGTGCCAGCAGCCCTTTCGGGGGGGCTAGGAGCACTGAAGCTTTCTTT,CASSPFGGARSTEAFF
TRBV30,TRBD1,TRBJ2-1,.,TGTGCCTGGAGCCGAAACTCGGGACAGGACGAGCAGTTCTTC,CAWSRNSGQDEQFF
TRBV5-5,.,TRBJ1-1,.,TGTGCCAGCAGCCGGGCCATTAACACTGAAGCTTTCTTT,CASSRAINTEAFF
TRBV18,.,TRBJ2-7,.,TGTGCCAGCTCACCCGCCGGAGTTCCTCTCCAGGGAGGCGAGCAGTACTTC,CASSPAGVPLQGGEQYF
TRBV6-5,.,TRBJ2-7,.,TGTGCCAGCAGGCGCGAAGGGGGAAGGTACGAGCAGTACTTC,CASRREGGRYEQYF
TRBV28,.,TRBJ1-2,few,TGTGCCAGCTGGAGGGCTAACTATGGCTACACCTTC,CASWRANYGYTF
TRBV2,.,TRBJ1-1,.,TGTGCCAGCAGTGAGAGTGGGGCCGCGAACACTGAAGCTTTCTTT,CASSESGAANTEAFF
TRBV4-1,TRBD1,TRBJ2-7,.,TGCGCCAGCAGAAGAGGCCAGGGGATCGGGGACAGCTCCTACGAGCAGTACTTC,CASRRGQGIGDSSYEQYF
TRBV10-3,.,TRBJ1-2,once,TGTGCCACGCACCCCGAGGGCTATGGCTACACCTTC,CATHPEGYGYTF
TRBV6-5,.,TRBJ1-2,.,TGTGCCAGCACTAGCGGCAACTATGGCTACACCTTC,CASTSGNYGYTF
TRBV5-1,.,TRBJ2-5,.,TGCGCCAGCAGCTTGTCCAGCAGCGGAGAGACCCAGTACTTC,CASSLSSSGETQYF
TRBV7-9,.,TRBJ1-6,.,TGTGCCAGCAGCGAGAGGGGACTGAACCCAGGTACGCGGTCACCCCTCCACTTT,CASSERGLNPGTRSPLHF
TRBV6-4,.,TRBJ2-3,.,TGTGCCAGCTGTCCACCCGGACAGCTCACAGATACGCAGTATTTT,CASCPPGQLTDTQYF
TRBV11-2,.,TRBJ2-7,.,TGTGCCAGCAGCTTAGACTTTACAGGCTCCTACGAGCAGTACTTC,CASSLDFTGSYEQYF